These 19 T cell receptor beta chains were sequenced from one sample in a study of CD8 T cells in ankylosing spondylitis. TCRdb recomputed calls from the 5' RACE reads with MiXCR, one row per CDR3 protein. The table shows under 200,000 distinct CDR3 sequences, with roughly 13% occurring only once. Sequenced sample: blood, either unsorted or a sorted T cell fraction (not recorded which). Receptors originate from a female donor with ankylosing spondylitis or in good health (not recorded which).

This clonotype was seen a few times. The CDR3 nucleotides are TGTGCCAGCAGCTTAGGGCCGTCCTACCCTTACGAGCAGTACTTC. It yields the protein CASSLGPSYPYEQYF. The chain uses TRBV7-2 and TRBJ2-7; the D is unclear. The CDR3 extends over 15 amino acids. Per the germline V gene, CDR1 is SGHTA and CDR2 is FQGNSA. Deletions cut 1 base from V and 4 bases from J, with 14 bases between.

CDR3 DNA: TGTGCCAGCCGCGAACGGGGACAGGGGGGCAATTCACCCCTCCACTTT. Translation gives CASRERGQGGNSPLHF. The V and J genes are TRBV27 and TRBJ1-6, with 11 positions matching TRBD1. The CDR3 spans 16 residues. In germline, CDR1 is MNHEY, CDR2 SMNVEV (reference sequence). Losses at the gene ends were 8 bases for V and 7 bases for J; bases not matched to a gene: 10.

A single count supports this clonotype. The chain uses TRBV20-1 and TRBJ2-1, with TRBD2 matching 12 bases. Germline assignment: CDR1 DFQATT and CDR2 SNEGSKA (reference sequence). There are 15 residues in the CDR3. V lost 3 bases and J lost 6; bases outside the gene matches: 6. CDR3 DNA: TGCAGTGCTAGGGGGAGGACTAGCGGGATCAATGAGCAGTTCTTC. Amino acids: CSARGRTSGINEQFF.

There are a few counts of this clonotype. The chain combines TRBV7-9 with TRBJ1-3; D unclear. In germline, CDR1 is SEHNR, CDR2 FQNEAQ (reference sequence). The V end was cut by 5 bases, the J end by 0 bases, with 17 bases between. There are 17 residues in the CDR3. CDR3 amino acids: CASSPEIPGRSGNTIYF. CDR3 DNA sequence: TGTGCCAGCAGCCCGGAAATTCCAGGCCGCTCTGGAAACACCATATATTTT.

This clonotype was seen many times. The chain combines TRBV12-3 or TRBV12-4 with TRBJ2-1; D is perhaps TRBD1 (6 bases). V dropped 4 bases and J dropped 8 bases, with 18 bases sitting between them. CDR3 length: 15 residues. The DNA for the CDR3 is TGTGCCAGCAGTTCGTCCAGGGGCCTTGGGTATGAGCAGTTCTTC. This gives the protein CASSSSRGLGYEQFF.

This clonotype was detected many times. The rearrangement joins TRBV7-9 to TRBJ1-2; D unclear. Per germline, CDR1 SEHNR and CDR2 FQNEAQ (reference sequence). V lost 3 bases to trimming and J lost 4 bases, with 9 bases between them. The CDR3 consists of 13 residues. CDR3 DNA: TGTGCCAGCAGCTTCGAGGACTTCTATGGCTACACCTTC. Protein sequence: CASSFEDFYGYTF.

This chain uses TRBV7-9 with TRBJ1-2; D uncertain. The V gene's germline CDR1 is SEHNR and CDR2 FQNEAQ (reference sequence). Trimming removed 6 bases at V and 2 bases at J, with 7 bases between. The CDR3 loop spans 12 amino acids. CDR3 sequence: CASSDENYGYTF. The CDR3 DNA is TGTGCCAGCAGTGATGAGAACTATGGCTACACCTTC.

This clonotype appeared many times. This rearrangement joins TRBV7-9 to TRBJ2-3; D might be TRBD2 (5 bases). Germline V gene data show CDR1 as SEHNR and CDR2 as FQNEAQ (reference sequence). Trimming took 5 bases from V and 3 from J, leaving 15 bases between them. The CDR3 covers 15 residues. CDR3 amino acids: CASSPRSGETDTQYF. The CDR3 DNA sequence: TGTGCCAGCAGCCCCCGGAGCGGTGAAACAGATACGCAGTATTTT.

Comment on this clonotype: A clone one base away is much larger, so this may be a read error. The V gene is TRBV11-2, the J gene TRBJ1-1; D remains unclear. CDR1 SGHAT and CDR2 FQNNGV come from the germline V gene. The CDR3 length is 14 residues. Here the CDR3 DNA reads TGTGCCAGCGCCTTTACTTACTCGAACTCTGAAGCTTTCTTT. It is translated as CASAFTYSNSEAFF.

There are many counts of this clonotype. The CDR3 loop reads CSETSGRGNEQFF. DNA for the CDR3: TGCAGTGAGACTAGCGGGAGGGGCAATGAGCAGTTCTTC. This chain connects TRBV20-1 to TRBJ2-1; 14 bases are a match to TRBD2. Germline V gene data show CDR1 as DFQATT and CDR2 as SNEGSKA (reference sequence). The CDR3 contains 13 residues. Unmatched junction bases numbered 2, after V lost 7 bases and J lost 6 bases.

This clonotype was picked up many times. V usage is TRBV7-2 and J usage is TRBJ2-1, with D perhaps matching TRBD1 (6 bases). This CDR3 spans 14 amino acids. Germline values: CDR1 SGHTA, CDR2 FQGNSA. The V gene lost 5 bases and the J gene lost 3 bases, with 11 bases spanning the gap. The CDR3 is CASSRQGLYNEQFF. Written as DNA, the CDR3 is TGTGCCAGCAGCCGGCAGGGGCTCTACAATGAGCAGTTCTTC.

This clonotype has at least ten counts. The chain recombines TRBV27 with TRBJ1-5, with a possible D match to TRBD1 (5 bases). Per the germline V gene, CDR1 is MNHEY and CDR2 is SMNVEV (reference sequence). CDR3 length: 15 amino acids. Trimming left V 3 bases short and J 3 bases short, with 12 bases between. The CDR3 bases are TGTGCCAGCAGTTTGAAAGCGGGACTCAATCAGCCCCAGCATTTT. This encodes CASSLKAGLNQPQHF.

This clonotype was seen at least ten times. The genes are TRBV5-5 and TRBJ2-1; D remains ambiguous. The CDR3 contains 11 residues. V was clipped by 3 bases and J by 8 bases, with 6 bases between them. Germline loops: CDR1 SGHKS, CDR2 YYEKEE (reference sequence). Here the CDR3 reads CASSSTDEQFF. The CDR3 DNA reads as TGTGCCAGCAGCTCCACCGATGAGCAGTTCTTC.

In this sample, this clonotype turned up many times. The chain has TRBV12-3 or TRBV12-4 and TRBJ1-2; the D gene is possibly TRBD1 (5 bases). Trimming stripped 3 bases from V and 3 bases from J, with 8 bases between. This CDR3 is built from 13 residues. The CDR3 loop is CASSFRQHYGYTF. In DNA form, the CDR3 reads TGTGCCAGCAGTTTCAGACAGCACTATGGCTACACCTTC.

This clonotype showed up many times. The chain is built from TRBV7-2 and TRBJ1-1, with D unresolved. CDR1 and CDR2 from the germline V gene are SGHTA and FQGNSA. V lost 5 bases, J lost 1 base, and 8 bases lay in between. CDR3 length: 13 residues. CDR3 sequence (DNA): TGTGCCAGCAGCCCGATGAAGAACACTGAAGCTTTCTTT. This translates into CASSPMKNTEAFF.

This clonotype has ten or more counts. The DNA for the CDR3 is TGTGCCAGCAGTGAATGGGGGAACAGTCGCTACGAGCAGTACTTC. Encoded protein: CASSEWGNSRYEQYF. The chain recombines TRBV6-1 with TRBJ2-7, with D possibly being TRBD1 or TRBD2 (5 bases each). Trimming took off 2 bases at V and 3 bases at J, with 14 bases between the two ends. The CDR3 is made up of 15 amino acids. CDR1 is MNHNS and CDR2 is SASEGT in the germline V gene.

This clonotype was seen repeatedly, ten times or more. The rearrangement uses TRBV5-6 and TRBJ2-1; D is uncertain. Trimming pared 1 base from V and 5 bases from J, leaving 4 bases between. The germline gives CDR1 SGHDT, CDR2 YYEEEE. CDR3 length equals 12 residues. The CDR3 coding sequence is TGTGCCAGCAGCTTGTTCAACAATGAGCAGTTCTTC. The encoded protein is CASSLFNNEQFF.

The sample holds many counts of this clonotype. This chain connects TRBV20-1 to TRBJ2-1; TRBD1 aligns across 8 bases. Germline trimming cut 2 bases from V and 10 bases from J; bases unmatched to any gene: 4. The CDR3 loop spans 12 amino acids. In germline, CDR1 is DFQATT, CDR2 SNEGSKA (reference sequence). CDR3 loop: CSARPTGVEQFF. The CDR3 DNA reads TGCAGTGCTAGACCGACAGGGGTAGAGCAGTTCTTC.

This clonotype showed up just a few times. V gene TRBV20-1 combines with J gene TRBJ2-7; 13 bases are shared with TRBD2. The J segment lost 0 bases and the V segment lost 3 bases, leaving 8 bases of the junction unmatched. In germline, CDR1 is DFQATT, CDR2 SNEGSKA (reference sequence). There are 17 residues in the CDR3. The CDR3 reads CSASPGLAGPSSYEQYF. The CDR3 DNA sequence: TGCAGTGCTAGTCCGGGACTAGCGGGGCCTAGCTCCTACGAGCAGTACTTC.